The 9 T cell receptor beta chains below come from one sample, sequenced in a study of neurological immune-mediated disorders. TCRdb itself ran the 5' RACE reads through MiXCR, one entry per CDR3 protein. The table has over 45,000 distinct CDR3 sequences, about 4% seen once; the top ten hold around 2%. The specimen sequenced was CD4+ T cells from blood. These receptors were collected from a woman between 35 and 50 years old with multiple sclerosis.

This clonotype came up many times. The chain joins TRBV5-1 to TRBJ2-6; D gene unclear. V lost 4 bases, J lost 0 bases, and 5 bases lay in between. The germline CDR1 and CDR2 sequences are SGHRS and YFSETQ. The CDR3 extends over 14 amino acids. The CDR3 DNA sequence: TGCGCCAGCAGCCCGGGCTCTGGGGCCAACGTCCTGACTTTC. Encoded protein: CASSPGSGANVLTF.

Many counts were recorded for this clonotype. The chain has TRBV5-1 and TRBJ1-1, with D possibly TRBD1 on 6 matching bases. The CDR3 consists of 16 residues. V was pared by 0 bases and J by 2 bases, with 14 bases between. Germline V gives CDR1 SGHRS, CDR2 YFSETQ. The CDR3 region is CASSLGRGGLNTEAFF. As DNA, the CDR3 is TGCGCCAGCAGCTTGGGGCGGGGGGGGCTCAACACTGAAGCTTTCTTT.

This clonotype came up many times. The V gene is TRBV3-1, the J gene TRBJ1-6; D gene uncertain. Trimming removed 3 bases at V and 8 bases at J, with 5 bases between. CDR1 LGHDT and CDR2 YNNKEL come from the germline V gene (reference sequence). The CDR3 totals 12 residues. In nucleotides, the CDR3 is TGTGCCAGCAGCCAGACATATTCACCCCTCCACTTT. Translation gives CASSQTYSPLHF. The variable domain in full, with the rest retrieved from reference TRBV3-1 and TRBJ1-6, is DTAVSQTPKYLVTQMGNDKSIKCEQNLGHDTMYWYKQDSKKFLKIMFSYNNKELIINETVPNRFSPKSPDKAHLNLHINSLELGDSAVYFCASSQTYSPLHFGNGTRLTVT.

The table lists this clonotype with many counts. The chain employs TRBV7-2 and TRBJ1-2, with D maybe TRBD1 (5 bases). The ends were cut back, 3 bases at V and 8 bases at J, with 13 bases in the middle. Germline V gene sequence: CDR1 SGHTA, CDR2 FQGNSA. This CDR3 is 13 amino acids long. The CDR3 sequence: CASSFAGLTGYTF. As DNA, the CDR3 is TGTGCCAGCAGCTTTGCAGGGCTGACCGGCTACACCTTC.

Concerning this clonotype itself: An end of the junction differs from the germline gene, which may be a read error. This chain links TRBV4-1 with TRBJ1-5; 8 bases are a match to TRBD1. CDR1 is MGHRA, CDR2 YSYEKL, per germline. The length of the CDR3 is 16 residues. Here the CDR3 DNA reads TGTGCCAGCAGCCAGAGACAGGGGAGGGGGGATAAGCCCCAGCATTTT. Translating it yields CASSQRQGRGDKPQHF.

This clonotype was seen many times. The chain has TRBV10-3 and TRBJ2-3; D is undetermined. The germline V gene encodes CDR1 ENHRY and CDR2 SYGVKD. The V end lost 7 bases, the J end lost 2 bases, and 10 bases lay between the germline ends. This CDR3 region has 13 residues. As DNA, the CDR3 is TGTGCCATCAACGAGCGTGACACAGATACGCAGTATTTT. This encodes CAINERDTDTQYF.

This clonotype was seen repeatedly, ten times or more. The rearrangement joins TRBV7-2 to TRBJ2-7; the D is unclear. CDR1 SGHTA and CDR2 FQGNSA come from the germline V gene. The germline V and J ends were trimmed by 5 bases and 5 bases, with 13 bases remaining between them. The CDR3 is 13 amino acids. CDR3 amino acids: CASSPRRRDEQYF. The DNA of the CDR3 is TGTGCCAGCAGCCCCCGTAGGAGAGACGAGCAGTACTTC.

This sequence joins TRBV5-1 and TRBJ2-7; D remains ambiguous. CDR3 length equals 12 residues. Germline values: CDR1 SGHRS, CDR2 YFSETQ. Trimming stripped 10 bases from V and 5 bases from J, with 16 bases between. CDR3 region: CASGRALDEQYF. The CDR3 DNA reads TGCGCCTCCGGAAGGGCCCTGGACGAGCAGTACTTC.

This clonotype was counted ten times or more. The V gene is TRBV6-5, the J gene TRBJ1-1, with D unresolved. From germline, CDR1 is MNHEY and CDR2 SVGAGI. The germline V and J ends were trimmed by 4 bases and 10 bases, with 16 bases remaining between them. The CDR3 length is 13 residues. CDR3 residues: CASSSPGSLRAFF. CDR3 DNA sequence: TGTGCCAGCAGTTCCCCGGGGAGCCTGAGAGCTTTCTTT.